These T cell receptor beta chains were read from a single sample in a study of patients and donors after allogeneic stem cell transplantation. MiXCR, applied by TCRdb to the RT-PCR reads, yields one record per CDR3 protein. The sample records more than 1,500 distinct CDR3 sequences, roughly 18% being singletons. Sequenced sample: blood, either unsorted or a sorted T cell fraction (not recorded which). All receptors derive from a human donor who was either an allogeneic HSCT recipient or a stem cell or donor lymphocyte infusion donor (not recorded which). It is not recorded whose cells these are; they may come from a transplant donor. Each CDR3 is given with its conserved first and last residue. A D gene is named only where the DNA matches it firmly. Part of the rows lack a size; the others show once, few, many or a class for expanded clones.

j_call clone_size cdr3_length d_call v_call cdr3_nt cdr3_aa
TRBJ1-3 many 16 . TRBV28 TGTGCCAGCAGTTTTTTTAGGAAAAGCTCTGGAAACACCATATATTTT CASSFFRKSSGNTIYF
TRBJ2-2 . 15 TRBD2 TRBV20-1 TGCAGTGCCAAAAGCGGGAGTGTGAACACCGGGGAGCTGTTTTTT CSAKSGSVNTGELFF
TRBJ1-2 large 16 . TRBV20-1 TGCAGTGCTAGAGATGGAGGAGACACGCTTTACTATGGCTACACCTTC CSARDGGDTLYYGYTF
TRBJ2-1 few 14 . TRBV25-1 TGTGCCAGCAGCGTTTCAGGGTTCTACAATGAGCAGTTCTTC CASSVSGFYNEQFF
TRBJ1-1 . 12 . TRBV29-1 TGCAGCGTTGGAGATGATGGGGTGGGGGCTTTCTTT CSVGDDGVGAFF
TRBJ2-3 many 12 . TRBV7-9 TGTGCCAGCATTTCCGGCACAGATACGCAGTATTTT CASISGTDTQYF
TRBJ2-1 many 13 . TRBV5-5 TGTGCCAGCAGCTTTTCAGATAACAATGAGCAGTTCTTC CASSFSDNNEQFF
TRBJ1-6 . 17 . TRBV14 TGTGCCAGCAGCCAAAGACCCTCACGCTCCTATAATTCACCCCTCCACTTT CASSQRPSRSYNSPLHF
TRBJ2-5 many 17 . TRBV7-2 TGTGCCAGCAGCTTGAAAAGTTGGGACGGTCTCCAAGAGACCCAGTACTTC CASSLKSWDGLQETQYF
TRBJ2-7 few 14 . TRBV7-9 TGTGCCAGCAGCTCCACTACAGGAGCCTACGAGCAGTACTTC CASSSTTGAYEQYF
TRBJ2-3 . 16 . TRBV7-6 TGTGCCAGCAGCCCCGAGGAGGGGGCAGGGCTAGATACGCAGTATTTT CASSPEEGAGLDTQYF
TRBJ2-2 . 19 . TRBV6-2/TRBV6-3 TGTGCCAGCAGTTACTCGAGACGGGGGACCGGGGATCAATTCTGGGAGCTGTTTTTT CASSYSRRGTGDQFWELFF
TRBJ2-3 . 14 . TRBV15 TGTGCCACCAGCCTGAAGGGGAGCACAGATACGCAGTATTTT CATSLKGSTDTQYF
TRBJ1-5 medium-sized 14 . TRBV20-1 TGCAGTGCTAGCCGACAGAGCCCCGGTCAGCCCCAGCATTTT CSASRQSPGQPQHF
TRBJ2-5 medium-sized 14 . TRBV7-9 TGTGCCAGCAGCTTAGTCTTGTACCAAGAGACCCAGTACTTC CASSLVLYQETQYF
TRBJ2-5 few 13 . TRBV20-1 TGCAGTGCCACATACCAACAGGGAGGGACCCAGTACTTC CSATYQQGGTQYF
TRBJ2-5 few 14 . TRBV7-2 TGTGCCAGCAGCTTATTGCAGGGCGCCGGTACCCAGTACTTC CASSLLQGAGTQYF
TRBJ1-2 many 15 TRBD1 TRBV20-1 TGCAGTGCTAGTAAAGGACAGGGGGCGAGCTATGGCTACACCTTC CSASKGQGASYGYTF
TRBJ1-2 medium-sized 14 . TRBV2 TGTGCCAGCAGGCCCGACAGACCTAACTATGGCTACACCTTC CASRPDRPNYGYTF
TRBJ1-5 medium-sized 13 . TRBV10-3 TGTGCCATCAGTCCAGGGGGCAATCAGCCCCAGCATTTT CAISPGGNQPQHF
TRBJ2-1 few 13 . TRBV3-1 TGTGCCAGCAGCCAAGGATTTAACAATGAGCAGTTCTTC CASSQGFNNEQFF
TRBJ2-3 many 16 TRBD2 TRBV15 TGTGCCACCAGCAAAGGGACTAGCGGGAGCGGGAATACGCAGTATTTT CATSKGTSGSGNTQYF
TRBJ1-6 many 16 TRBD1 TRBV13 TGTGCCAGCAGCTGGACGTCAGGGGGCGCGGGTTCACCCCTCCACTTT CASSWTSGGAGSPLHF
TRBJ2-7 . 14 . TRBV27 TGTGCCAGCAGTCCCGCTCTTGGCCCCTACGAGCAGTACTTC CASSPALGPYEQYF
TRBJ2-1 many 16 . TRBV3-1 TGTGCCAGCAGCCAAGATTACAGAGACGTTACGGATGAGCAGTTCTTC CASSQDYRDVTDEQFF
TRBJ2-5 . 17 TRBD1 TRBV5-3 TGTGCCAGAAGCTTGGAGGACCGGGACAGAACCCAAGAGACCCAGTACTTC CARSLEDRDRTQETQYF
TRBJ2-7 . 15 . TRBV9 TGTGCCAGCAGCGTAGCAACTAGCTTTGTCTACGAGCAGTACTTC CASSVATSFVYEQYF
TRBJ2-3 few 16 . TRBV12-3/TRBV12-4 TGTGCCAGCAGTCACGGGACGACCACTAGCACAGATACGCAGTATTTT CASSHGTTTSTDTQYF